Listed below are T cell receptor beta chains from one sample, sequenced in a study of shared clonotypes between healthy human individuals. Assay: immunoSEQ multiplex PCR; the TCRdb copy retains only in-frame clones and omits some. The sample yields around 2.1 million clones, nearly 97% seen once. The sample taken for sequencing was naive CD4+ T cells sorted from blood. Receptors originate from a man aged 18-30 years in good health. Each CDR3 is given with its conserved first and last residue. The D gene is left open where the match is weak. Expanded clones are given a class, and other clones once, few, many or no size at all.

J gene	V gene	D gene	clone size	CDR3 protein	CDR3 DNA
TRBJ1-6	TRBV25-1	NA	NA	CASSSWTVYNSPLHF	TGTGCCAGCAGTTCCTGGACAGTCTATAATTCACCCCTCCACTTT
TRBJ1-3	TRBV2	NA	NA	CASAFTVTSGNTIYF	TGTGCCAGCGCGTTCACGGTGACCTCTGGAAACACCATATATTTT
TRBJ1-2	TRBV29-1	TRBD1	NA	CSAAGWGQGISNYGYTF	TGCAGCGCCGCTGGCTGGGGACAGGGGATTAGTAACTATGGCTACACCTTC
TRBJ2-1	TRBV5-1	NA	NA	CASGPGTSSYNEQFF	TGCGCCAGCGGTCCCGGCACGAGCTCCTACAATGAGCAGTTCTTC
TRBJ2-3	TRBV7-2	TRBD2	NA	CASSLAVAGGTDTQYF	TGTGCCAGCAGCTTAGCCGTAGCGGGCGGCACAGATACGCAGTATTTT
TRBJ2-1	TRBV6-6	TRBD2	NA	CASSYWGTSGNEQFF	TGTGCCAGCAGTTACTGGGGGACTAGCGGAAATGAGCAGTTCTTC
TRBJ1-6	TRBV9	NA	NA	CASSVESGISPLHF	TGTGCCAGCAGCGTAGAGTCGGGGATTTCACCCCTCCACTTT
TRBJ1-2	TRBV12-5	TRBD1	NA	CASGGADRDLYGYTF	TGTGCTAGTGGCGGGGCGGACAGGGACCTTTATGGCTACACCTTC
TRBJ1-1	TRBV7-3	NA	NA	CASSFGNTEAFF	TGTGCCAGCAGCTTCGGGAACACTGAAGCTTTCTTT
TRBJ2-7	TRBV4-3	NA	NA	CASSQDRTREQYF	TGCGCCAGCAGCCAAGATAGGACCCGGGAGCAGTACTTC
TRBJ2-7	TRBV6-5	NA	once	CASSRDGLTDEQYF	TGTGCCAGCAGCCGGGACGGCCTCACGGACGAGCAGTACTTC
TRBJ2-3	TRBV2	TRBD1	NA	CASSGGQVTDTQYF	TGTGCCAGCAGTGGTGGACAGGTGACAGATACGCAGTATTTT
TRBJ2-5	TRBV5-1	NA	NA	CASSLGDTQETQYF	TGCGCCAGCAGCTTGGGTGATACACAAGAGACCCAGTACTTC
TRBJ1-1	TRBV5-1	NA	NA	CASSVTPNTEAFF	TGCGCCAGCAGCGTGACACCTAACACTGAAGCTTTCTTT
TRBJ1-6	TRBV12-2	NA	NA	CASRLRPWDRVSPLHF	TGTGCAAGTCGCTTACGGCCGTGGGACAGGGTTTCACCCCTCCACTTT
TRBJ2-1	TRBV5-1	NA	NA	CASSRRRANEQFF	TGCGCCAGCAGCCGACGCCGTGCGAATGAGCAGTTCTTC
TRBJ1-1	TRBV7-9	NA	NA	CASSKDVAFF	TGTGCCAGCAGCAAAGACGTAGCTTTCTTT
TRBJ2-7	TRBV13	NA	NA	CASSPGILYEQYF	TGTGCCAGCAGCCCCGGGATCCTCTACGAGCAGTACTTC
TRBJ1-6	TRBV5-5	NA	NA	CASSFVASDNSPLHF	TGTGCCAGCAGCTTTGTAGCAAGCGATAATTCACCCCTCCACTTT
TRBJ1-2	TRBV19	TRBD1	NA	CASSWTGGDYGYTF	TGTGCCAGTAGTTGGACAGGGGGAGACTATGGCTACACCTTC
TRBJ1-5	TRBV4-1	NA	NA	CASSQGTERNQPQHF	TGCGCCAGCAGCCAAGGGACAGAGCGCAATCAGCCCCAGCATTTT
TRBJ2-7	TRBV5-1	TRBD1	NA	CASSPGTGRYEQYF	TGCGCCAGCAGCCCCGGGACAGGGAGGTACGAGCAGTACTTC
TRBJ1-2	TRBV7-9	NA	NA	CASSPHTGIYGYTF	TGTGCCAGCAGCCCCCACACAGGGATCTATGGCTACACCTTC
TRBJ1-4	TRBV25-1	NA	NA	CASSVLTGANEKLFF	TGTGCCAGCAGTGTCCTCACGGGAGCTAATGAAAAACTGTTTTTT
TRBJ2-2	TRBV7-9	NA	NA	CASSGAGELFF	TGTGCCAGCAGCGGCGCCGGGGAGCTGTTTTTT
TRBJ2-3	TRBV7-9	NA	once	CASSLRGGDSTDTQYF	TGTGCCAGCAGCTTACGTGGCGGGGATAGCACAGATACGCAGTATTTT
TRBJ2-6	TRBV7-2	NA	NA	CASSSGPEGANVLTF	TGTGCCAGCAGCTCAGGGCCTGAGGGGGCCAACGTCCTGACTTTC
TRBJ1-1	TRBV20-1	NA	NA	CSAVMNTEAFF	TGCAGTGCTGTGATGAACACTGAAGCTTTCTTT
TRBJ1-6	TRBV5-4	TRBD1	NA	CASRRQGNSYNSPLHF	TGTGCCAGCCGTCGACAGGGGAACTCCTATAATTCACCCCTCCACTTT
TRBJ1-6	TRBV10-3	NA	NA	CAISEGVGTGGNSPLHF	TGTGCCATCAGTGAGGGAGTAGGAACAGGAGGCAATTCACCCCTCCACTTT
TRBJ2-3	TRBV18	NA	NA	CASSPSGWADTQYF	TGTGCCAGCTCACCCAGTGGTTGGGCAGATACGCAGTATTTT
TRBJ2-7	TRBV6-1	TRBD1	NA	CASRQGTGGSYEQYF	TGTGCCAGCAGGCAAGGGACAGGGGGCTCCTACGAGCAGTACTTC
TRBJ1-2	TRBV6-1	NA	NA	CASSEGTPNGYTF	TGTGCCAGCAGTGAAGGGACCCCCAATGGCTACACCTTC
TRBJ1-6	TRBV6-1	NA	NA	CASSEVQGNSPLHF	TGTGCCAGCAGTGAAGTGCAGGGTAATTCACCCCTCCACTTT
TRBJ2-5	TRBV11-1	TRBD2	NA	CASSLGSTAGGQETQYF	TGTGCCAGCAGCTTAGGTTCGACGGCGGGGGGGCAAGAGACCCAGTACTTC
TRBJ1-3	TRBV6-1	NA	NA	CASSEGLAGQNIGNTIYF	TGTGCCAGCAGTGAAGGCCTTGCGGGCCAGAATATTGGAAACACCATATATTTT
TRBJ2-3	TRBV5-1	NA	NA	CASSPVGRTPDTQYF	TGCGCCAGCAGCCCGGTCGGCAGAACCCCAGATACGCAGTATTTT
TRBJ2-7	TRBV7-8	TRBD2	NA	CASTPTSGGTYEQYF	TGTGCCAGCACGCCTACTAGCGGGGGCACCTACGAGCAGTACTTC
TRBJ1-2	TRBV25-1	NA	NA	CASSEWGGSYGYTF	TGTGCCAGCAGTGAATGGGGCGGAAGCTATGGCTACACCTTC
TRBJ2-5	TRBV6-6	NA	once	CASSYRPVWETQYF	TGTGCCAGCAGTTACCGGCCCGTGTGGGAGACCCAGTACTTC
TRBJ1-2	TRBV5-4	NA	NA	CASSLELGRAPVYTF	TGTGCCAGCAGCTTGGAATTGGGCAGGGCCCCCGTCTACACCTTC
TRBJ1-1	TRBV6-5	NA	NA	CASVGRYTEAFF	TGTGCCAGCGTCGGCAGGTACACTGAAGCTTTCTTT
TRBJ1-4	TRBV5-1	NA	NA	CASSVQGNEKLFF	TGCGCCAGCAGCGTACAGGGTAACGAAAAACTGTTTTTT
TRBJ1-5	TRBV28	NA	NA	CASSLQTIRGQPQHF	TGTGCCAGCAGTTTACAGACCATTCGAGGACAGCCCCAGCATTTT
TRBJ2-3	TRBV5-6	TRBD1	NA	CASSEIDRGADTQYF	TGTGCCAGCAGCGAAATCGACAGGGGTGCCGATACGCAGTATTTT
TRBJ2-7	TRBV28	NA	NA	CASSSYGRIYEQYF	TGTGCCAGCAGTTCCTATGGACGGATCTACGAGCAGTACTTC